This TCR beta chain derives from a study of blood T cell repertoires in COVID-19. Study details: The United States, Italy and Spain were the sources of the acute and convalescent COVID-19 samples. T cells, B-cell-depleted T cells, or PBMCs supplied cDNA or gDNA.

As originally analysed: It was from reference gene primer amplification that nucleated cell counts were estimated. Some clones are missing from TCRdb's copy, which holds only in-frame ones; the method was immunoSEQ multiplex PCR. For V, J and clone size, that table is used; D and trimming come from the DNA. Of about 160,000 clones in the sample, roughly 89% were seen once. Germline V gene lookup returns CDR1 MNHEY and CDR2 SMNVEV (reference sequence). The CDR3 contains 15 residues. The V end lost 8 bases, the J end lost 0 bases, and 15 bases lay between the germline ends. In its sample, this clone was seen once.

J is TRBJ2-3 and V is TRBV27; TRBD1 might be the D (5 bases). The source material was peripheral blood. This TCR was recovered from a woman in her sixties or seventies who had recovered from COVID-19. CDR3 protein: CASGPAGLSTDTQYF. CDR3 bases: TGTGCCAGCGGTCCTGCAGGGCTGAGCACAGATACGCAGTATTTT.